This is a list of T cell receptor beta chains from one sample in a study of monozygotic twins with inflammatory bowel disease. TCRdb re-called the 5' RACE reads; every CDR3 protein appears as one record, without DNA. This table lists tens of thousands of distinct CDR3 sequences. Sequenced: blood. The receptor source for this set is a human donor with ulcerative colitis or Crohn's disease, or a healthy co-twin of an affected twin (not recorded which). CDR3s include the opening cysteine and the closing phenylalanine or tryptophan.

TRBJ1-5	TRBV21-1	14	CASSRDRGNQPQHF
TRBJ2-7	TRBV12-3/TRBV12-4	15	CASRRLAGGTSEQYF
TRBJ2-2	TRBV5-1	17	CASSPTGQGADTGELFF
TRBJ1-3	TRBV20-1	15	CSANRQWSSGNTIYF
TRBJ2-7	TRBV20-1	12	CSAKLGGYEQYF
TRBJ2-7	TRBV4-1	20	CASSLQTRLAGGRSSYEQYF
TRBJ1-1	TRBV6-1	15	CASSEYPPSDTEAFF
TRBJ2-5	TRBV4-1	14	CASSQVGIQETQYF
TRBJ1-1	TRBV2	19	CASSEARSIKEQGVTEAFF
TRBJ1-4	TRBV3-1	15	CASSQDAAGVEKLFF
TRBJ2-5	TRBV20-1	11	CSAYRKETQYF
TRBJ1-1	TRBV3-1	15	CASTPGQSPNTEAFF
TRBJ2-7	TRBV5-1	16	CASSFRIDRRSYEQYF
TRBJ2-2	TRBV5-4	17	CASSLGGGGTNTGELFF
TRBJ1-1	TRBV7-2	13	CASSPHSGTEAFF
TRBJ1-1	TRBV7-2	14	CASILPQRGTEAFF
TRBJ1-3	TRBV6-1	14	CASRDTGVSNTIYF
TRBJ1-1	TRBV5-1	14	CASSLSPSRTEAFF
TRBJ2-7	TRBV5-8	14	CASSYHTSLYEQYF
TRBJ1-2	TRBV20-1	14	CSARDIVLNYGYTF
TRBJ2-1	TRBV7-2	21	CASSLAPGTSGGHSSYNEQFF
TRBJ2-7	TRBV4-1	15	CASSQGKWDGREQYF
TRBJ1-5	TRBV7-9	13	CASSFNSNQPQHF
TRBJ2-1	TRBV5-5	15	CASTPGAGIYNEQFF
TRBJ1-3	TRBV7-6	18	CASSPHRPGPSSGNTIYF
TRBJ2-3	TRBV7-9	16	CASSQTFGGAPDTQYF
TRBJ1-2	TRBV14	12	CASSPLRYGYTF
TRBJ1-2	TRBV5-5	13	CASSAGQFYGYTF
TRBJ1-1	TRBV20-1	12	CSAKGGATEAFF
TRBJ1-1	TRBV20-1	15	CSARPSTGEDTEAFF
TRBJ1-3	TRBV5-6	17	CASSFRMRPSSGNTIYF
TRBJ2-1	TRBV7-9	14	CASSLALGSHEQFF
TRBJ1-6	TRBV2	18	CASSEVDPGRASNSPLHF
TRBJ2-3	TRBV20-1	17	CSARSLRGRHQADTQYF
TRBJ1-1	TRBV14	15	CASSVQGTRNTEAFF
TRBJ2-1	TRBV5-1	13	CASSLVPSNEQFF
TRBJ2-1	TRBV5-1	15	CASSLIGHSYNEQFF
TRBJ1-4	TRBV29-1	14	CSARPQGLNEKLFF
TRBJ2-2	TRBV7-9	14	CASRQGEKPGELFF
TRBJ1-2	TRBV2	14	CASSTGGAYYGYTF
TRBJ2-3	TRBV24-1	16	CATSDVDRVGADTQYF
TRBJ1-1	TRBV20-1	15	CSARPGQIMNTEAFF
TRBJ2-1	TRBV4-2	15	CASRDGTSAYNEQFF
TRBJ1-2	TRBV11-2	13	CASSLDPVYGYTF
TRBJ1-5	TRBV5-1	15	CASSLVPGAAQPQHF
TRBJ2-7	TRBV7-2	12	CASSLGAFEQYF